What follows are 5 T cell receptor beta chains derived from one specimen sequenced in a study of tumor and adjacent non-tumor tissue in lung cancer. TCRbeta libraries were built with three rounds of nested PCR, modified from ARM-PCR. TCRdb used MiXCR to reprocess the multiplex PCR reads, holding one entry per CDR3 protein. The sample lists tens of thousands of distinct CDR3 sequences, 80% occurring once. No cell sorting was done before RNA was extracted from the tissue. The specimen was lung tumor tissue. These receptors all stem from a woman aged 50 to 60 with non-small cell lung cancer.

Worth noting for this clonotype: At one boundary the junction diverges from the germline segment, which might be a read error. The chain links TRBV6-6 to TRBJ2-7; D is ambiguous. Germline V gene data show CDR1 as MNHNY and CDR2 as SVGAGI (reference sequence). The CDR3 covers 14 residues. The CDR3 sequence is CDSNTSITTHEQCF. In nucleotides, the CDR3 is TGTGACAGCAACACATCGATTACGACCCACGAGCAGTGCTTC.

Note on this clonotype: At one end the junction does not follow the germline gene, possibly because of a read error. This sequence joins TRBV11-2 and TRBJ2-1; no firm D call. CDR1 and CDR2 (germline): SGHAT, FQNNGV. This CDR3 has 15 residues. In DNA, the CDR3 is TGTGCCATCAGCTTAGTTCAGAGTGCATACGATGAGCAGTTCTTC. It translates to CAISLVQSAYDEQFF.

For this clonotype: At one end, the junction sequence differs from germline, possibly due to a read error. The chain carries TRBV10-3 and TRBJ2-7; D is ambiguous. The CDR3 spans 13 residues. Germline values: CDR1 ENHRY, CDR2 SYGVKD. CDR3 nucleotide sequence: TGTGCCATCAGTGGTATAAACCCATACGAGCAGAACTTC. Translating it yields CAISGINPYEQNF.

The V call is TRBV12-3 or TRBV12-4, the J call TRBJ2-1, with unresolved D. This CDR3 contains 11 residues. V lost 10 bases and J lost 9, with 13 bases in between. This chain's CDR3 is CANNLAPEQFF. CDR3 DNA sequence: TGTGCCAATAATTTGGCACCTGAGCAGTTCTTC.

As concerns this clonotype: One junction end does not reproduce the germline sequence, and a read error may be involved. The chain combines TRBV11-3 with TRBJ2-1; D could derive from TRBD1 or TRBD2 (6 bases each). This CDR3 contains 17 residues. Looked up from germline, CDR1 is SGHNT and CDR2 is YENEEA. CDR3 in DNA: TGTACCAGCAGCCCCTCTTCGACAGGAGGGGGGTCCAATGAGCAGTTCTTC. It yields the protein CTSSPSSTGGGSNEQFF.